What follows are 18 T cell receptor beta chains derived from one specimen sequenced in a study of blood T cell repertoires in COVID-19. Profiling relied on immunoSEQ multiplex PCR, and the TCRdb table lists in-frame clones only, not all of them. The sample holds roughly 110,000 clones, roughly nine tenths seen once. The source material was peripheral blood. Every receptor here comes from a man aged 35 to 55 with active or convalescent COVID-19.

The J gene is TRBJ2-7, the V gene TRBV19, with D perhaps TRBD2 (6 bases). Between the trimmed V and J ends, which lost 6 bases and 4 bases, there was a span of 16 bases. This CDR3 spans 14 amino acids. CDR1 is LNHDA and CDR2 is SQIVND in the germline V gene (reference sequence). The CDR3 loop is CASRYRDGGYEQYF. The CDR3 bases are TGTGCCAGTAGGTACCGGGACGGGGGATACGAGCAGTACTTC.

The rearrangement joins TRBV7-8 to TRBJ2-1; TRBD2 is a possible D gene (5 bases). This CDR3 has 12 amino acids. V was pared by 5 bases and J by 10 bases, with 12 bases between. CDR1 and CDR2 (germline): SGHVS, FQNEAQ. The CDR3 here is CASSPSPVEQFF. In nucleotides, the CDR3 is TGTGCCAGCAGCCCTAGCCCCGTGGAGCAGTTCTTC.

The CDR3 nucleotides are TGCGCCAGCAGCCAAGAGGGACAGCCGAACACTGAAGCTTTCTTT. Translation: CASSQEGQPNTEAFF. V is TRBV4-1 and J is TRBJ1-1, with TRBD1 matching 7 bases. The germline gives CDR1 MGHRA, CDR2 YSYEKL. The trim removed 0 bases at V and 1 base at J, leaving 2 bases unmatched. CDR3 length: 15 residues.

The chain recombines TRBV30 with TRBJ2-3; D is possibly TRBD1 (5 bases). This CDR3 has 13 residues. CDR1 and CDR2 (germline): GTSNPN, SVGIG (reference sequence). V was clipped by 2 bases and J by 7 bases, with 13 bases between them. The CDR3 DNA follows: TGTGCCTGGAGTATCTCCCGGACATATACGCAGTATTTT. Translation: CAWSISRTYTQYF. The whole variable domain, filled in from reference TRBV30 and TRBJ2-3, reads SQTIHQWPATLVQPVGSPLSLECTVEGTSNPNLYWYRQAAGRGLQLLFYSVGIGQISSEVPQNLSASRPQDRQFILSSKKLLLSDSGFYLCAWSISRTYTQYFGPGTRLTVL.

Turning to this clone: The sample contains more than one DNA sequence encoding this CDR3. The V call is TRBV12-3 or TRBV12-4, the J call TRBJ2-5, with D hard to call. V dropped 6 bases and J dropped 1 base, with 3 bases sitting between them. CDR3 length: 11 residues. CDR3 sequence reads: CASSSQETQYF. The DNA for the CDR3 is TGTGCCAGCAGCTCCCAAGAGACCCAGTACTTC.

J is TRBJ2-7 and V is TRBV7-2, with unresolved D. The CDR3 sequence is 13 residues long. Germline CDR1 and CDR2: SGHTA and FQGNSA. Trimming cost V 1 base and J 6 bases, with 10 bases left between them. CDR3 DNA: TGTGCCAGCAGCTTAGTTAACATTGGCGAGCAGTACTTC. This sequence encodes CASSLVNIGEQYF.

The rearrangement joins TRBV30 to TRBJ1-5, with 9 bases lining up with TRBD1. This CDR3 contains 14 residues. Germline CDR1 is GTSNPN and CDR2 is SVGIG (reference sequence). V gave up 5 bases and J gave up 7 bases; unmatched junction bases: 9. CDR3 in amino acids: CAWAPGQGGQPQHF. Here the CDR3 DNA reads TGTGCCTGGGCTCCGGGACAGGGTGGACAGCCCCAGCATTTT.

V gene TRBV28 combines with J gene TRBJ1-4; no definite D call. This CDR3 region has 16 residues. With 5 bases removed from V and 0 bases from J, the gap between germline ends came to 13 bases. From germline, CDR1 is MDHEN and CDR2 SYDVKM. The CDR3: CASSTSSSSTNEKLFF. CDR3 in DNA: TGTGCCAGCAGTACCTCCAGTTCGTCAACTAATGAAAAACTGTTTTTT.

The CDR3 DNA reads as TGTGCCAGCAGCTCCGGACTAGCGGGCCGCTACGAGCAGTACTTC. Translation: CASSSGLAGRYEQYF. The chain employs TRBV7-2 and TRBJ2-7, with TRBD2 matching 11 bases. Germline V CDR1 and CDR2: SGHTA, FQGNSA. The CDR3 spans 15 residues. V gave up 4 bases and J gave up 3 bases; unmatched junction bases: 5.

The rearrangement joins TRBV5-5 to TRBJ1-2; no clear D. CDR1 SGHKS and CDR2 YYEKEE come from the germline V gene (reference sequence). The CDR3 consists of 15 residues. Between the trimmed V and J ends, which lost 0 bases and 2 bases, there was a span of 11 bases. CDR3 sequence (DNA): TGTGCCAGCAGCTTGGCCCCGCGGTCCAACTATGGCTACACCTTC. Translating gives CASSLAPRSNYGYTF. Based on the CDR3 plus reference TRBV5-5 and TRBJ1-2, the full variable domain is DAGVTQSPTHLIKTRGQQVTLRCSPISGHKSVSWYQQVLGQGPQFIFQYYEKEERGRGNFPDRFSARQFPNYSSELNVNALLLGDSALYLCASSLAPRSNYGYTFGSGTRLTVV.

The chain links TRBV15 to TRBJ1-5; no firm D call. Germline values: CDR1 LNHNV, CDR2 YYDKDF (reference sequence). Deletions cut 0 bases from V and 1 base from J, with 4 bases between. This CDR3 is built from 14 residues. The chain's CDR3 is CATSRDMSNQPQHF. CDR3 DNA: TGTGCCACCAGCAGAGATATGAGCAATCAGCCCCAGCATTTT.

V gene TRBV15 combines with J gene TRBJ1-1; tentatively, D is TRBD1 (5 bases). The CDR3 loop spans 14 amino acids. With 1 base removed from V and 6 bases from J, the gap between germline ends came to 12 bases. Germline V lookup: CDR1 LNHNV, CDR2 YYDKDF (reference sequence). For the CDR3, the DNA is TGTGCCACCAGCAGAGGGCAGGGAACGTCTGAAGCTTTCTTT. This sequence encodes CATSRGQGTSEAFF.

The chain employs TRBV28 and TRBJ2-2; the D is unclear. The CDR3 has 12 residues. Trimming cost V 2 bases and J 7 bases, with 5 bases left between them. Germline-derived CDR1 and CDR2 are MDHEN and SYDVKM. CDR3 region: CASSLILGELFF. The CDR3 DNA sequence: TGTGCCAGCAGTTTAATTCTCGGGGAGCTGTTTTTT. Full variable domain (missing parts from reference TRBV28 and TRBJ2-2): DVKVTQSSRYLVKRTGEKVFLECVQDMDHENMFWYRQDPGLGLRLIYFSYDVKMKEKGDIPEGYSVSREKKERFSLILESASTNQTSMYLCASSLILGELFFGEGSRLTVL.

The chain employs TRBV18 and TRBJ2-5; D might be TRBD2 (5 bases). This CDR3 has 15 amino acids. Germline CDR1 KGHSH, CDR2 LQKENI. V was cut by 2 bases and J by 5 bases, with 15 bases left in between. The CDR3, as DNA: TGTGCCAGCTCACCATTAGCGCGTCGGCAGGAGACCCAGTACTTC. This sequence encodes CASSPLARRQETQYF.

This chain joins TRBV3-1 (or the pseudogene TRBV3-2) and TRBJ1-5; the D gene is possibly TRBD1 (5 bases). V lost 1 base, J lost 6 bases, and 13 bases lay in between. This CDR3 spans 15 amino acids. CDR1 and CDR2 from the germline V gene are LGHDT and YNNKEL (reference sequence). In DNA, the CDR3 is TGTGCCAGCAGCCAAGTTGGGGCAGGTAGTCAGCCCCAGCATTTT. Its translation is CASSQVGAGSQPQHF.

This sequence joins TRBV18 and TRBJ2-2; TRBD1 matches 8 bases. The J segment lost 6 bases and the V segment lost 2 bases, leaving 8 bases of the junction unmatched. This CDR3 contains 16 residues. Germline values: CDR1 KGHSH, CDR2 LQKENI. CDR3 bases: TGTGCCAGCTCACCAATTCAGGGGGCCGTCTCCGGGGAGCTGTTTTTT. Protein sequence: CASSPIQGAVSGELFF.

CDR3: CASSLSMGLAHTGELFF. The CDR3 nucleotides are TGTGCCAGCAGTTTATCGATGGGACTAGCGCACACCGGGGAGCTGTTTTTT. J is TRBJ2-2 and V is TRBV27; TRBD2 aligns across 10 bases. The CDR3 covers 17 residues. Germline lookup yields CDR1 MNHEY and CDR2 SMNVEV (reference sequence). Trimming at V came to 0 bases and at J to 3 bases, leaving 4 bases not matched to a gene.

V gene TRBV7-2 combines with J gene TRBJ2-1, with 8 bases that match TRBD2. The V segment lost 3 bases and the J segment 4 bases; nucleotides outside the gene matches: 5. Germline-derived CDR1 and CDR2 are SGHTA and FQGNSA. This CDR3 region has 15 residues. For the CDR3, the DNA is TGTGCCAGCAGCTTCCCGGGAGGGTATTACAATGAGCAGTTCTTC. Encoded protein: CASSFPGGYYNEQFF.